Given below is one TCR beta chain in context. What it recognizes is unknown. This sample was taken from a study of blood T cells in healthy people across ages. Study outcomes and limitations: With unsorted PBMCs, a conclusive comparison of naive versus antigen-experienced cells was not possible.

Every sample gave at least 5.5 micrograms of total RNA when it was extracted. Sample-barcoded 5' priming and a J-beta primer mix drove a second PCR of roughly 6 to 12 cycles. All samples yielded 2.5 million or more CDR3-containing paired-end reads. TCRdb recomputed calls from the 5' RACE reads with MiXCR, one row per CDR3 protein. The sample holds more than 1,400,000 distinct CDR3 sequences, about 40% seen once. CDR1 is DFQATT, CDR2 SNEGSKA, per germline (reference sequence). The CDR3 is 14 amino acids. The clonotype was recovered from a woman between 18 and 30 years old in good health. The sequenced material came from blood. The V and J genes are TRBV20-1 and TRBJ2-5; possible D gene TRBD1, 6 bases. Gene TRBJ2-7 matches the end of the DNA better, so the J call may be wrong. The CDR3 region is CSASSGQGQREQYF. In DNA form, the CDR3 reads TGCAGTGCTAGTTCGGGGCAGGGGCAGCGCGAGCAGTACTTC.